This T cell receptor beta chain was observed in a study of beta chain features in type 1 diabetes. Reverse transcription of all isolated RNA meant that expressed TCRB transcripts were sequenced. Profiling relied on immunoSEQ multiplex PCR, and the TCRdb table lists in-frame clones only, not all of them. The repertoire has fewer than 550,000 clones, about an eighth of them found once; the top ten carry 0.045% to 0.05%. On this clone itself: Its target is not known.

Whole-study results and caveats: Shorter templates might be favored by PCR, equally in patients and controls.

CDR3 length equals 12 residues. Germline CDR1 SQVTM, CDR2 ANQGSEA. The germline V and J ends were trimmed by 7 bases and 9 bases, with 18 bases remaining between them. The clonotype was recovered from a woman aged 18 to 35 in good health. The specimen was naive CD4+ T cells from blood. The chain couples TRBV29-1 to TRBJ2-5; D could derive from TRBD1 or TRBD2 (5 bases each). CDR3 in DNA: TGCAGCGGTGCCCCCCGGGACCGGGCCCAGTACTTC. Its protein is CSGAPRDRAQYF. The full variable domain, with the rest looked up from reference TRBV29-1 and TRBJ2-5, is SAVISQKPSRDICQRGTSLTIQCQVDSQVTMMFWYRQQPGQSLTLIATANQGSEATYESGFVIDKFPISRPNLTFSTLTVSNMSPEDSSIYLCSGAPRDRAQYFGPGTRLLVL.